These 3 T cell receptor beta chains originate from one sample sequenced in a study of control samples from healthy donors and cancer patients. The assay was immunoSEQ multiplex PCR, and TCRdb's table has in-frame clones only and misses some. The sample lists over 150,000 clones; roughly 94% were seen once. Specimen: PBMCs. The receptors stem from a man between 60 and 75 years old with colorectal cancer.

The chain uses TRBV3-1 (or the pseudogene TRBV3-2) and TRBJ1-3, with a weak D call TRBD1 (6 bases). V shed 4 bases and J shed 0 bases, with 19 bases lying between them. Germline V lookup: CDR1 LGHDT, CDR2 YNNKEL (reference sequence). CDR3 length: 18 amino acids. The CDR3 coding sequence is TGTGCCAGCAGCCCTTACCCCCCGGACAGCTTCTCTGGAAACACCATATATTTT. This translates into CASSPYPPDSFSGNTIYF.

The V gene is TRBV2, the J gene TRBJ1-2, with D possibly TRBD1 on 5 matching bases. The V gene lost 7 bases and the J gene lost 3 bases, with 12 bases spanning the gap. Germline CDR1 and CDR2: SNHLY and FYNNEI. The CDR3 runs 13 residues. In DNA, the CDR3 is TGTGCCAGCAATCCCGACAGTGACTATGGCTACACCTTC. Its translation: CASNPDSDYGYTF.

The J gene is TRBJ2-2, the V gene TRBV27; possibly TRBD2 for D (6 bases). Germline CDR1 and CDR2: MNHEY and SMNVEV (reference sequence). The length of the CDR3 is 16 residues. Trimming cost V 6 bases and J 1 base, with 15 bases left between them. The CDR3 reads CASSPRGAGNTGELFF. The CDR3 DNA follows: TGTGCCAGCAGCCCTCGGGGAGCGGGGAACACCGGGGAGCTGTTTTTT.